The 7 T cell receptor beta chains listed next were all sequenced from one sample in a study of blood T cells in healthy people across ages (dated by TCRdb to between 2015 and 2016). The library was generated by 5' RACE. Sequenced on an Illumina HiSeq 2500. A second PCR of roughly 7 to 11 cycles was performed with a sample-barcoded 5' primer and a J-beta primer mix. TCRdb redid the processing of the public reads, applying fastp at Q25 and MiXCR, and retained in-frame beta chains. Under each unique CDR3 protein, matching rows form one entry showing the most common genes and DNA. The sample table contains roughly 800,000 distinct CDR3 sequences; only one count was recorded for 55% to 70% of them. Jointly, the top ten make up approximately 20% of the sample. The sample taken for sequencing was blood. These receptors were taken from a man aged 30 to 39 in good health.

The chain is built from TRBV7-2 and TRBJ2-1; TRBD2 aligns across 12 bases. Germline CDR1 SGHTA, CDR2 FQGNSA. The CDR3 runs 14 residues. After removal of 8 bases from V and 7 bases from J, the junction contained 6 bases not matched to a gene. This chain's CDR3 is CASETSGRSNEQFF. The CDR3 DNA follows: TGTGCCAGCGAGACTAGCGGGAGATCTAATGAGCAGTTCTTC. The full variable domain, completed using reference TRBV7-2 and TRBJ2-1, is GAGVSQSPSNKVTEKGKDVELRCDPISGHTALYWYRQSLGQGLEFLIYFQGNSAPDKSGLPSDRFSAERTGGSVSTLTIQRTQQEDSAVYLCASETSGRSNEQFFGPGTRLTVL.

The chain uses TRBV7-2 and TRBJ2-1, with 8 bases identical to TRBD1. Germline trimming cut 1 base from V and 10 bases from J; bases unmatched to any gene: 12. Germline CDR1 reads SGHTA; CDR2 reads FQGNSA. This CDR3 comprises 16 residues. The CDR3 loop reads CASSLGGRTGPEEQFF. The CDR3 DNA reads TGTGCCAGCAGCTTAGGGGGAAGGACAGGGCCGGAGGAGCAGTTCTTC.

This clonotype was found a few times. The rearrangement joins TRBV4-2 to TRBJ2-3; D ambiguous. Per the germline V gene, CDR1 is LGHNA and CDR2 is YNFKEQ. Trimming shortened V by 0 bases and J by 1 base, and 5 bases separated the two germline ends. The CDR3 is 14 residues long. CDR3 amino acids: CASSQEAGTDTQYF. The CDR3 region has the DNA TGTGCCAGCAGCCAAGAGGCGGGCACAGATACGCAGTATTTT.

The chain has TRBV29-1 and TRBJ2-7; 9 bases are a match to TRBD2. The CDR3 spans 16 residues. V lost 5 bases and J lost 2; bases outside the gene matches: 13. CDR1 is SQVTM and CDR2 is ANQGSEA in the germline V gene. The CDR3 spells CSVLLLAGRKPYEQYF. The CDR3 DNA follows: TGCAGCGTTTTACTTCTAGCGGGACGCAAACCCTACGAGCAGTACTTC.

The rearrangement joins TRBV28 to TRBJ2-1; no clear D gene. V gave up 3 bases and J gave up 10 bases, with 13 bases separating them. The CDR3 has 13 amino acids. CDR1 MDHEN and CDR2 SYDVKM come from the germline V gene. CDR3 amino acids: CASSFVGPGEQFF. In DNA form, the CDR3 reads TGTGCCAGCAGTTTTGTTGGCCCCGGGGAGCAGTTCTTC.

The J gene is TRBJ1-5, the V gene TRBV7-9; possible D gene TRBD1, 5 bases. The CDR3 length is 14 residues. The ends were cut back, 3 bases at V and 8 bases at J, with 14 bases in the middle. Germline-derived CDR1 and CDR2 are SEHNR and FQNEAQ (reference sequence). CDR3 coding DNA: TGTGCCAGCAGCTTGGGTGTCGAGGGGAAGCCCCAGCATTTT. This gives the protein CASSLGVEGKPQHF.

V is TRBV27 and J is TRBJ2-5; 9 nucleotides line up with TRBD2. Germline V lookup: CDR1 MNHEY, CDR2 SMNVEV (reference sequence). The CDR3 totals 14 residues. With V trimmed by 6 bases and J by 5 bases, 7 bases remained unmatched. CDR3 amino acids: CASRRTSDRETQYF. The CDR3 nucleotides read TGTGCCAGCAGAAGGACTAGCGACAGGGAGACCCAGTACTTC.